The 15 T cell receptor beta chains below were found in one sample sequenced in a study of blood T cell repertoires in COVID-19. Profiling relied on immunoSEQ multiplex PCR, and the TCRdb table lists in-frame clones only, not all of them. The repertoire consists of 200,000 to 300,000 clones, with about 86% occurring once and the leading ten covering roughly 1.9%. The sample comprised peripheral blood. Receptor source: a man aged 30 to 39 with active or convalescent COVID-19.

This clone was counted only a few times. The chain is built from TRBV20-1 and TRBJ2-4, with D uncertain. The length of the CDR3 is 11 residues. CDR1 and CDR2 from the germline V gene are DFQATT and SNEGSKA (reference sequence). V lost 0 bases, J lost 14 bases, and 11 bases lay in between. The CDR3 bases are TGCAGTGCTAGAGATCTTCGGGTAAAGTACTTC. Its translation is CSARDLRVKYF.

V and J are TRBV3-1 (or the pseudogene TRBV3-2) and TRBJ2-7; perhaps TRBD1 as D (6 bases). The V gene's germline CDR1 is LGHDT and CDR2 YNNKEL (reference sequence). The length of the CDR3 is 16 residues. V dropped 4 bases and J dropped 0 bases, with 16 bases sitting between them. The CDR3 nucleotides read TGTGCCAGCAGCCCGACGGGTGACAGGCCCTCCTACGAGCAGTACTTC. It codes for CASSPTGDRPSYEQYF.

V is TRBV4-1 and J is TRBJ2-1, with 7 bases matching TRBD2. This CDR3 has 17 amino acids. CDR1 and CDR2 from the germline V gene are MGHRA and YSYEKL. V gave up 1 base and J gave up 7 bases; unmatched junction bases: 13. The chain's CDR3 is CASSQGAARAGVNEQFF. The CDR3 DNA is TGCGCCAGCAGCCAAGGGGCCGCCCGGGCGGGGGTGAATGAGCAGTTCTTC.

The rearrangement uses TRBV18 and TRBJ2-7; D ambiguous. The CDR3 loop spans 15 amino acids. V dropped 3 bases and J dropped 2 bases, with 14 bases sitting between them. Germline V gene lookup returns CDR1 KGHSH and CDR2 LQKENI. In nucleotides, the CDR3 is TGTGCCAGCTCACCGGGCGTGATCGTAACCTACGAGCAGTACTTC. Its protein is CASSPGVIVTYEQYF.

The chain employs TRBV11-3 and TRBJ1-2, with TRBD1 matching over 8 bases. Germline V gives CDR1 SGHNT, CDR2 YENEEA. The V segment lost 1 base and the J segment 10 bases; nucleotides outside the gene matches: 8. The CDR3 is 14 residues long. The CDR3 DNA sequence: TGTGCCAGCAGCTTAGCCGGACAGGGTAGCTCCTACACCTTC. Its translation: CASSLAGQGSSYTF.

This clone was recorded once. CDR3 DNA sequence: TGTGCCAGCAAGCAGGGGCCCAACTCCTACTATGGCTACACCTTC. It encodes CASKQGPNSYYGYTF. The chain links TRBV27 to TRBJ1-2, with D tentatively TRBD1 (6 bases). CDR1 and CDR2 from the germline V gene are MNHEY and SMNVEV (reference sequence). The CDR3 spans 15 residues. Deletions cut 7 bases from V and 3 bases from J, with 18 bases between.

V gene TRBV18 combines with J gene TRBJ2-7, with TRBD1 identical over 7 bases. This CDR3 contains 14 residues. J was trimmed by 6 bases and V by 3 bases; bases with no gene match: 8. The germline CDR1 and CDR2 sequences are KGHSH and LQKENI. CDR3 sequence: CASSPGTVGREQYF. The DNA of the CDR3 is TGTGCCAGCTCACCTGGGACAGTCGGCCGCGAGCAGTACTTC.

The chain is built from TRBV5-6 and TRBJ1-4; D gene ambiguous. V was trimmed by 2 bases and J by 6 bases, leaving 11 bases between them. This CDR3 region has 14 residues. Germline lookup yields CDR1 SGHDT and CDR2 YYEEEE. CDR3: CASSLYVTDEKLFF. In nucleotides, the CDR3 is TGTGCCAGCAGCTTATATGTCACGGATGAAAAACTGTTTTTT.

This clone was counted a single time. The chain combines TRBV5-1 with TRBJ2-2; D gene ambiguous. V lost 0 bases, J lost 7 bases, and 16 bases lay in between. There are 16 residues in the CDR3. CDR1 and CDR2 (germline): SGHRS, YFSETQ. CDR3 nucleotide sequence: TGCGCCAGCAGCTTGGCCTCACCACGGGTCTTCGGGGAGCTGTTTTTT. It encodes CASSLASPRVFGELFF.

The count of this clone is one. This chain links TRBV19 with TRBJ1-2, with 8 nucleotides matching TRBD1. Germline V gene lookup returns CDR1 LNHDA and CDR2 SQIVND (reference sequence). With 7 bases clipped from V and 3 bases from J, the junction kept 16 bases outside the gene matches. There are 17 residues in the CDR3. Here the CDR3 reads CASNPLPATGAHYGYTF. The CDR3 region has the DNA TGTGCCAGTAATCCCCTCCCTGCGACAGGGGCCCACTATGGCTACACCTTC.

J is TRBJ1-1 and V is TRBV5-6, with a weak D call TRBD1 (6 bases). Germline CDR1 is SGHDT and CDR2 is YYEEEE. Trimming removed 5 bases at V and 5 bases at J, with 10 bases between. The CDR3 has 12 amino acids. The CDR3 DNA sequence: TGTGCCAGCAGAACAGGGTTGACTGAAGCTTTCTTT. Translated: CASRTGLTEAFF.

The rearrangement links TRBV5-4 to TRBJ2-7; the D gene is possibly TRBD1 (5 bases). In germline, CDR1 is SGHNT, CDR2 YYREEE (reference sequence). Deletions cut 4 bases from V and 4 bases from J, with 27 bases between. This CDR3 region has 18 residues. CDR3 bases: TGTGCCAGCAGCCACGAACCAACAAAGCCTCGGCAGGGTTACGAGCAGTACTTC. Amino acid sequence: CASSHEPTKPRQGYEQYF. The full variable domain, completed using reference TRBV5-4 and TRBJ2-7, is ETGVTQSPTHLIKTRGQQVTLRCSSQSGHNTVSWYQQALGQGPQFIFQYYREEENGRGNFPPRFSGLQFPNYSSELNVNALELDDSALYLCASSHEPTKPRQGYEQYFGPGTRLTVT.

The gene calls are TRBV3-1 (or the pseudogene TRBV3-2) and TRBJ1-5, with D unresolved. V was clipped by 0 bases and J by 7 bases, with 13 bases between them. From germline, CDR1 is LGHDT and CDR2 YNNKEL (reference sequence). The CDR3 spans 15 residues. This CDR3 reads CASSQDPGPRQPQHF. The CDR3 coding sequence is TGTGCCAGCAGCCAAGATCCCGGTCCCCGCCAGCCCCAGCATTTT.

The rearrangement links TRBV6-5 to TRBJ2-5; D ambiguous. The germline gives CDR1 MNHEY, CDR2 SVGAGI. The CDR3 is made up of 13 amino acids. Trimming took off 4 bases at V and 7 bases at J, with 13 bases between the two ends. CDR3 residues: CASSSDKEGTQYF. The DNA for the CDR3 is TGTGCCAGCAGTTCCGACAAAGAAGGGACCCAGTACTTC.

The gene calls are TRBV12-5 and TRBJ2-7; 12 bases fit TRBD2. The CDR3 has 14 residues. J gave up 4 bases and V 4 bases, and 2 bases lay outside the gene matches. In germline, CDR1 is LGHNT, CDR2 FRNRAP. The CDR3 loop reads CASGWTSGEYEQYF. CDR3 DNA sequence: TGTGCTAGTGGTTGGACTAGCGGGGAGTACGAGCAGTACTTC.